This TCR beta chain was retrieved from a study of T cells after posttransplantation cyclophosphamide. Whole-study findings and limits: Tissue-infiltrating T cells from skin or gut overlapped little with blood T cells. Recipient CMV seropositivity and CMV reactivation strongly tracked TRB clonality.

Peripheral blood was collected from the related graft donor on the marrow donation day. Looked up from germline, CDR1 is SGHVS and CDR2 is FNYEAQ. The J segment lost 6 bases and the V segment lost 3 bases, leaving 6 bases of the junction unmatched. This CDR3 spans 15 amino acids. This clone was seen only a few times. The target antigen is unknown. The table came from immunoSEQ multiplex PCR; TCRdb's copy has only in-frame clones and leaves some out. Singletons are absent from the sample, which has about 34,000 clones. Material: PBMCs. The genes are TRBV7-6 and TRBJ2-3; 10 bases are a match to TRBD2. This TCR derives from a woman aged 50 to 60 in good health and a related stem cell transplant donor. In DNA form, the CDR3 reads TGTGCCAGCAGCTTCCTAGCGGGAGATTCGGATACGCAGTATTTT. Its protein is CASSFLAGDSDTQYF. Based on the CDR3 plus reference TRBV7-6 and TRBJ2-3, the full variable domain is GAGVSQSPRYKVTKRGQDVALRCDPISGHVSLYWYRQALGQGPEFLTYFNYEAQQDKSGLPNDRFSAERPEGSISTLTIQRTEQRDSAMYRCASSFLAGDSDTQYFGPGTRLTVL.